The T cell receptor beta chain described here comes from a study of blood T cell repertoires in COVID-19. The wider study: Italy, Spain and the United States were the sources of the convalescent and acute COVID-19 samples. Sources were T cells, B-cell-depleted T cells, or PBMCs; the material itself was cDNA or gDNA.

Per the original methods: Amplified reference gene primers provided the basis for estimating nucleated cell counts. Sequencing was performed with immunoSEQ multiplex PCR; in TCRdb, only in-frame clones are kept and a portion is missing. The DNA gave D and trimming, while V, J and clone size come from that table. The sample consists of some 8,300 clones, about 90% of them appearing once. Sequencing input: peripheral blood. This TCR was sampled from a man aged 60 to 75 with acute or convalescent COVID-19.

This CDR3 reads CASSPLRLAHTEAFF. Written as DNA, the CDR3 is TGCGCCAGCAGCCCCCTTCGGTTAGCTCACACTGAAGCTTTCTTT. The genes are TRBV5-1 and TRBJ1-1; D uncertain. V gave up 4 bases and J gave up 3 bases, with 16 bases separating them. Germline V gene lookup returns CDR1 SGHRS and CDR2 YFSETQ. The CDR3 has 15 amino acids.